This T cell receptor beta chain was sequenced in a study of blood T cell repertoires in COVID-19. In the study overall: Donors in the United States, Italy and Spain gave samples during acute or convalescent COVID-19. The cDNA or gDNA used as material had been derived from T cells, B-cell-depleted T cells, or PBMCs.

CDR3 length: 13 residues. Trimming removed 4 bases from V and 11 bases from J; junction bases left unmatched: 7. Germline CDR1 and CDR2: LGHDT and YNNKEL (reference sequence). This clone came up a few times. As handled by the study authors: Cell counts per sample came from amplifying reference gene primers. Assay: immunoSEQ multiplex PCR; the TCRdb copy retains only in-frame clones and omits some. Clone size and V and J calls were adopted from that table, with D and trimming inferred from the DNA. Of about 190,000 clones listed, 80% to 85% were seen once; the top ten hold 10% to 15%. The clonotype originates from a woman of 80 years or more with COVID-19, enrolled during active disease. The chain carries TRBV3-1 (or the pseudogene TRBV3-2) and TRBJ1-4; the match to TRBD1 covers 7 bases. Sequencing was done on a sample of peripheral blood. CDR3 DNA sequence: TGTGCCAGCAGCCCAGGGGACAGACGGAAACTGTTTTTT. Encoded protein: CASSPGDRRKLFF.